These 23 T cell receptor beta chains came from one sample sequenced in a study of T cell repertoires in cytomegalovirus infection. TCRdb re-called the reads through MiXCR, storing one row per CDR3 protein. Among about 490,000 distinct CDR3 sequences, about 15% were seen once, and the ten largest hold about 24%. The sample taken for sequencing was CD8+ T cells from PBMCs. The source is a human donor in good health (CMV status not recorded). Some clones in this sample may be carry-over from other donors' samples.

Ten or more counts support this clonotype. The chain recombines TRBV12-3 or TRBV12-4 with TRBJ1-1, with unresolved D. The CDR3 is made up of 11 amino acids. The germline V and J ends were trimmed by 8 bases and 7 bases, with 11 bases remaining between them. CDR3 residues: CASPYRGEAFF. The CDR3 DNA is TGTGCCAGCCCGTACCGGGGTGAAGCTTTCTTT.

There are a few counts of this clonotype. V usage is TRBV7-9 and J usage is TRBJ2-2, with 7 bases identical to TRBD1. CDR1 SEHNR and CDR2 FQNEAQ come from the germline V gene (reference sequence). This CDR3 has 17 amino acids. Losses at the gene ends were 8 bases for V and 5 bases for J; bases not matched to a gene: 17. Here the CDR3 reads CASRGMRGPRRTGELFF. The CDR3 coding sequence is TGTGCCAGCCGGGGTATGAGGGGGCCGCGACGAACCGGGGAGCTGTTTTTT. Using reference TRBV7-9 and TRBJ2-2 for the parts outside the CDR3, the full variable domain is DTGVSQNPRHKITKRGQNVTFRCDPISEHNRLYWYRQTLGQGPEFLTYFQNEAQLEKSRLLSDRFSAERPKGSFSTLEIQRTEQGDSAMYLCASRGMRGPRRTGELFFGEGSRLTVL.

This clonotype occurred many times. The chain has TRBV19 and TRBJ1-5; no clear D gene. Germline V gene data show CDR1 as LNHDA and CDR2 as SQIVND (reference sequence). V was shortened by 6 bases and J by 2 bases, with 11 bases between the two germline ends. The CDR3 runs to 14 residues. The CDR3 DNA reads as TGTGCCAGTAGCCCCCCGGAGGGCAATCAGCCCCAGCATTTT. This gives the protein CASSPPEGNQPQHF.

There are many counts of this clonotype. The chain carries TRBV11-2 and TRBJ1-1; D ambiguous. V dropped 1 base and J dropped 7 bases, with 16 bases sitting between them. The germline CDR1 and CDR2 sequences are SGHAT and FQNNGV. This CDR3 is 15 amino acids long. CDR3: CASSLGLLKEDEAFF. As DNA, the CDR3 is TGTGCCAGCAGCTTAGGCCTTCTAAAGGAGGATGAAGCTTTCTTT.

Ten or more counts support this clonotype. The V gene is TRBV27, the J gene TRBJ2-3, with 8 bases identical to TRBD2. Germline trimming cut 6 bases from V and 2 bases from J; bases unmatched to any gene: 7. Germline CDR1 is MNHEY and CDR2 is SMNVEV (reference sequence). The CDR3 has 15 amino acids. CDR3 protein: CASSRLARDTDTQYF. The CDR3 nucleotides read TGTGCCAGCAGCCGACTAGCGAGAGACACAGATACGCAGTATTTT.

This chain links TRBV3-1 with TRBJ2-1, with TRBD2 matching over 11 bases. Germline CDR1 reads LGHDT; CDR2 reads YNNKEL (reference sequence). V trimming: 4 bases; J trimming: 8 bases; junction bases outside the gene matches: 10. The CDR3 is made up of 16 amino acids. The CDR3 region is CASSPHSGGARYEQFF. The DNA of the CDR3 is TGTGCCAGCAGCCCCCATAGCGGGGGGGCCAGGTATGAGCAGTTCTTC.

At least ten counts were recorded for this clonotype. The chain employs TRBV7-9 and TRBJ2-3; 11 nucleotides match TRBD2. The trim removed 1 base at V and 5 bases at J, leaving 5 bases unmatched. This CDR3 is 16 amino acids long. Germline assignment: CDR1 SEHNR and CDR2 FQNEAQ (reference sequence). The DNA for the CDR3 is TGTGCCAGCAGCTTAGTACTAGCGGGAGAAGGAGATACGCAGTATTTT. Translating gives CASSLVLAGEGDTQYF.

This clonotype appeared many times. V and J are TRBV7-9 and TRBJ2-4, with D perhaps matching TRBD2 (7 bases). V lost 5 bases and J lost 2, with 16 bases in between. CDR3 length: 16 residues. Germline CDR1 is SEHNR and CDR2 is FQNEAQ (reference sequence). Here the CDR3 reads CASSPGKGGPKNIQYF. In nucleotides, the CDR3 is TGTGCCAGCAGCCCTGGGAAGGGGGGGCCCAAAAACATTCAGTACTTC.

This clonotype showed up many times. The CDR3 reads CASSLNARVNTEAFF. Written as DNA, the CDR3 is TGTGCCAGCAGCTTGAACGCACGCGTAAACACTGAAGCTTTCTTT. This rearrangement joins TRBV7-2 to TRBJ1-1; D is unclear. Looked up from germline, CDR1 is SGHTA and CDR2 is FQGNSA. The CDR3 totals 15 residues. Trimming removed 3 bases from V and 2 bases from J, with 13 bases in between.

The table lists this clonotype with many counts. V usage is TRBV7-9 and J usage is TRBJ1-3; D possibly corresponds to TRBD1 (6 bases). Per germline, CDR1 SEHNR and CDR2 FQNEAQ (reference sequence). V was trimmed by 5 bases and J by 1 base, leaving 9 bases between them. The CDR3 consists of 14 residues. The CDR3 DNA reads TGTGCCAGCAGCGCAGGGACATCTGGAAACACCATATATTTT. It codes for CASSAGTSGNTIYF.

The table lists this clonotype with a few counts. V is TRBV10-3 and J is TRBJ2-7; TRBD1 aligns across 10 bases. The V gene end was trimmed by 0 bases and the J gene end by 6 bases; junction bases not matched to a gene: 5. This CDR3 has 15 amino acids. CDR1 is ENHRY, CDR2 SYGVKD, per germline. The CDR3 is CAISESGTGVGEQYF. CDR3 coding DNA: TGTGCCATCAGTGAGTCCGGGACAGGGGTTGGCGAGCAGTACTTC.

This clonotype was seen at least ten times. The gene calls are TRBV6-6 and TRBJ2-6, with 11 bases identical to TRBD2. CDR3 size: 20 residues. The germline CDR1 and CDR2 sequences are MNHNY and SVGAGI (reference sequence). J was trimmed by 2 bases and V by 2 bases; bases with no gene match: 11. CDR3 sequence reads: CASSYPTGVAGGTGANVLTF. As DNA, the CDR3 is TGTGCCAGCAGTTACCCGACCGGGGTAGCGGGAGGGACTGGGGCCAACGTCCTGACTTTC.

The chain combines TRBV7-3 with TRBJ2-2; 9 positions match TRBD1. CDR1 SGHTA and CDR2 FQGTGA come from the germline V gene. J lost 6 bases, V lost 5 bases, and 7 bases had no gene match. The length of the CDR3 is 15 residues. The CDR3 DNA is TGTGCCAGCAGCCAAGAGGGACAGGGAGCCGGGGAGCTGTTTTTT. It encodes CASSQEGQGAGELFF.

The chain couples TRBV19 to TRBJ1-2; 12 positions agree with TRBD1. The V gene end was trimmed by 4 bases and the J gene end by 3 bases; junction bases not matched to a gene: 3. Per the germline V gene, CDR1 is LNHDA and CDR2 is SQIVND (reference sequence). The length of the CDR3 is 15 residues. The CDR3: CASSRGTGGDYGYTF. The CDR3 DNA reads as TGTGCCAGTAGTAGAGGGACAGGGGGCGACTATGGCTACACCTTC.

The chain is built from TRBV6-1 and TRBJ2-1; 10 bases are shared with TRBD1. The germline V gene encodes CDR1 MNHNS and CDR2 SASEGT. The length of the CDR3 is 17 residues. Trimming removed 6 bases from V and 3 bases from J; junction bases left unmatched: 11. The CDR3 loop is CASRATGGEYYYNEQFF. The CDR3 DNA reads TGTGCCAGCAGGGCGACAGGGGGCGAGTATTACTACAATGAGCAGTTCTTC.

This chain connects TRBV10-3 to TRBJ1-1; 7 bases map to TRBD1. From germline, CDR1 is ENHRY and CDR2 SYGVKD. V lost 8 bases, J lost 6 bases, and 12 bases stayed unmatched. This CDR3 contains 14 residues. The CDR3 here is CAILTRDSPPEAFF. CDR3 DNA: TGTGCCATCCTAACCCGGGACAGTCCCCCTGAAGCTTTCTTT.

This clonotype occurred many times. The rearrangement joins TRBV7-9 to TRBJ1-5, with D tentatively TRBD1 (6 bases). Trimming left V 5 bases short and J 8 bases short, with 19 bases between. CDR3 size: 15 residues. Germline lookup yields CDR1 SEHNR and CDR2 FQNEAQ (reference sequence). The CDR3 loop reads CASSRGEHEGEPQHF. CDR3 nucleotide sequence: TGTGCCAGCAGCAGGGGGGAGCACGAGGGAGAGCCCCAGCATTTT. Supplemented by reference TRBV7-9 and TRBJ1-5, the full variable domain reads DTGVSQNPRHKITKRGQNVTFRCDPISEHNRLYWYRQTLGQGPEFLTYFQNEAQLEKSRLLSDRFSAERPKGSFSTLEIQRTEQGDSAMYLCASSRGEHEGEPQHFGDGTRLSIL.

This clonotype was found a few times. The chain employs TRBV29-1 and TRBJ2-1; 8 nucleotides line up with TRBD2. CDR3 length: 15 amino acids. CDR1 and CDR2 from the germline V gene are SQVTM and ANQGSEA. Trimming at V came to 4 bases and at J to 0 bases, leaving 5 bases not matched to a gene. In DNA form, the CDR3 reads TGCAGCGTTGTCGGGCTAGCGGGCTCCTACAATGAGCAGTTCTTC. Translation: CSVVGLAGSYNEQFF.

This clonotype appeared many times. The rearrangement uses TRBV29-1 and TRBJ1-1; TRBD1 matches at 8 bases. The CDR3 sequence is 12 residues long. Germline V CDR1 and CDR2: SQVTM, ANQGSEA. J was trimmed by 4 bases and V by 5 bases; bases with no gene match: 3. The CDR3 reads CSVSDRGTEAFF. For the CDR3, the DNA is TGCAGCGTTTCCGACAGGGGCACTGAAGCTTTCTTT. Using reference TRBV29-1 and TRBJ1-1 for the parts outside the CDR3, the full variable domain is SAVISQKPSRDICQRGTSLTIQCQVDSQVTMMFWYRQQPGQSLTLIATANQGSEATYESGFVIDKFPISRPNLTFSTLTVSNMSPEDSSIYLCSVSDRGTEAFFGQGTRLTVV.

This clonotype was seen many times. This chain joins TRBV7-3 and TRBJ2-7, with 14 bases lining up with TRBD2. The germline gives CDR1 SGHTA, CDR2 FQGTGA. V was clipped by 1 base and J by 5 bases; unmatched bases: 1. This CDR3 region has 15 residues. The CDR3 DNA reads as TGTGCCAGCAGCTTAAGGGGACTAGCGGGAGACGAGCAGTACTTC. This codes for CASSLRGLAGDEQYF.

This clonotype showed up many times. The chain combines TRBV7-9 with TRBJ2-1, with D perhaps given as TRBD1 or TRBD2 (7 bases each). Germline V CDR1 and CDR2: SEHNR, FQNEAQ (reference sequence). This CDR3 is 15 amino acids long. V was pared by 4 bases and J by 10 bases, with 20 bases between. CDR3 nucleotide sequence: TGTGCCAGCAGCTCAAGACAGGGAGGGCGGAACGAGCAGTTCTTC. Protein product: CASSSRQGGRNEQFF.

At least ten counts were recorded for this clonotype. The chain is built from TRBV12-3 or TRBV12-4 and TRBJ1-2; D gene ambiguous. Trimming pared 4 bases from V and 6 bases from J, leaving 9 bases between. The CDR3 has 12 amino acids. CDR3 region: CASSYSRDGYTF. Written as DNA, the CDR3 is TGTGCCAGCAGTTATTCCCGGGATGGCTACACCTTC.

The chain joins TRBV28 to TRBJ2-2; the match to TRBD2 covers 16 bases. V was pared by 5 bases and J by 5 bases, with 8 bases of the junction left unmatched. The CDR3 contains 18 residues. From germline, CDR1 is MDHEN and CDR2 SYDVKM. The CDR3 DNA follows: TGTGCCAGCAGTACGGGACTAGCGGGAGGGCCTGGAACCGGGGAGCTGTTTTTT. Translating it yields CASSTGLAGGPGTGELFF.